This note documents a single T cell receptor beta chain sequence. This specimen belongs to a study of long-term antiretroviral therapy in people with HIV. Germline lookup yields CDR1 GTSNPN and CDR2 SVGIG (reference sequence). The germline V and J ends were trimmed by 2 bases and 7 bases, with 17 bases remaining between them. This CDR3 region has 15 residues. It was version v3.0 of the immunoSEQ assay that was run at survey level. The table came from immunoSEQ multiplex PCR; TCRdb's copy has only in-frame clones and leaves some out. The sample contains approximately 21,000 clones, roughly 84% of which appear only once.

The sample consisted of unsorted PBMCs, taken 5.9 years after starting antiretroviral therapy. The chain employs TRBV30 and TRBJ2-2, with D perhaps matching TRBD1 or TRBD2 (5 bases each). The receptor was derived from a man aged 25-40 years with HIV. The CDR3 here is CAWSSRTRRGGELFF. Written as DNA, the CDR3 is TGTGCCTGGAGTAGCCGGACTCGAAGGGGCGGGGAGCTGTTTTTT. Variable domain in full (rest from reference TRBV30 and TRBJ2-2): SQTIHQWPATLVQPVGSPLSLECTVEGTSNPNLYWYRQAAGRGLQLLFYSVGIGQISSEVPQNLSASRPQDRQFILSSKKLLLSDSGFYLCAWSSRTRRGGELFFGEGSRLTVL.